The rows below give T cell receptor beta chains drawn from one sample of a study of T-cell memory formation after mild COVID-19. In TCRdb, the 5' RACE reads were re-called with MiXCR into one record per CDR3 protein. The sample shows roughly 600,000 distinct CDR3 sequences, roughly 18% of them seen only once. The source material was PBMCs or a T cell subset sorted from them (not recorded which). The receptors here all came from an adult woman who had mild COVID-19 (a few samples of this study predate the infection). Cell type and time point are not known. CDR3s include the opening cysteine and the closing phenylalanine or tryptophan. Rows give clone size only sometimes, using once, few, many, or a class for an expanded clone.

length: 13
V: TRBV21-1
size: .
J: TRBJ2-1
CDR3: CAPTRGAAMKQFF

length: 15
V: TRBV6-5
size: few
J: TRBJ1-2
CDR3: CASSEAGTVILGYTF

length: 15
V: TRBV4-1
size: .
J: TRBJ2-7
CDR3: CASSQESRGTYEQYF

length: 15
V: TRBV9
size: .
J: TRBJ2-3
CDR3: CASSGEGLVIDTQYF

length: 11
V: TRBV24-1
size: many
J: TRBJ2-1
CDR3: CATSAQNEQFF

length: 16
V: TRBV10-3
size: few
J: TRBJ2-7
CDR3: CAISEPGQGSSDEQYF

length: 18
V: TRBV6-1
size: many
J: TRBJ2-1
CDR3: CASSEPRLHSGKNNEQFF

length: 13
V: TRBV4-2
size: few
J: TRBJ1-1
CDR3: CASTRDMNTEAFF

length: 13
V: TRBV7-7
size: .
J: TRBJ1-3
CDR3: CASTQSPGNTIYF

length: 13
V: TRBV7-9
size: few
J: TRBJ2-5
CDR3: CASIGGPQETQYF

length: 13
V: TRBV5-6
size: few
J: TRBJ2-7
CDR3: CASSLDTLYEQYF

length: 15
V: TRBV9
size: .
J: TRBJ2-7
CDR3: CASSAGERGSYEQYF

length: 15
V: TRBV27
size: .
J: TRBJ1-2
CDR3: CASSTGTGAGYGYTF

length: 14
V: TRBV6-6
size: few
J: TRBJ1-1
CDR3: CASRGGAANTEAFF

length: 15
V: TRBV5-1
size: .
J: TRBJ2-7
CDR3: CASSRGVGDSYEQYF

length: 14
V: TRBV20-1
size: .
J: TRBJ2-3
CDR3: CSARPQPGGDTQYF

length: 13
V: TRBV6-5
size: .
J: TRBJ2-3
CDR3: CASSYSSTDTQYF

length: 15
V: TRBV5-1
size: few
J: TRBJ2-5
CDR3: CASSLAVGGQETQYF

length: 14
V: TRBV12-3/TRBV12-4
size: many
J: TRBJ2-1
CDR3: CASKPGLEYNEQFF

length: 16
V: TRBV20-1
size: .
J: TRBJ1-1
CDR3: CSASLLWAVEDTEAFF

length: 17
V: TRBV12-3/TRBV12-4
size: few
J: TRBJ2-5
CDR3: CASSDTGKSWLRETQYF

length: 21
V: TRBV7-8
size: .
J: TRBJ2-1
CDR3: CASSLPQGGGYLPGLDNEQFF

length: 12
V: TRBV20-1
size: .
J: TRBJ2-2
CDR3: CSAVRDTGELFF

length: 13
V: TRBV20-1
size: few
J: TRBJ1-1
CDR3: CSATTGMNTEAFF

length: 15
V: TRBV12-3/TRBV12-4
size: .
J: TRBJ1-2
CDR3: CASRPPGTAFYGYTF

length: 14
V: TRBV7-8
size: few
J: TRBJ2-5
CDR3: CASSLPRVQETQYF

length: 12
V: TRBV29-1
size: many
J: TRBJ2-7
CDR3: CSVWRDFNEQYF

length: 20
V: TRBV11-3
size: .
J: TRBJ2-5
CDR3: CASSLVIGPSGRALEETQYF

length: 13
V: TRBV20-1
size: few
J: TRBJ2-7
CDR3: CSASSGSGREQYF

length: 16
V: TRBV5-1
size: few
J: TRBJ2-5
CDR3: CASSSPIPGVKETQYF

length: 13
V: TRBV29-1
size: .
J: TRBJ1-1
CDR3: CSVAGQGYTEAFF

length: 14
V: TRBV7-9
size: many
J: TRBJ1-1
CDR3: CASSFSNTNTEAFF

length: 16
V: TRBV5-1
size: few
J: TRBJ2-7
CDR3: CASRTTSAGPTYEQYF

length: 16
V: TRBV7-2
size: .
J: TRBJ2-7
CDR3: CASSLESGSFTSEQYF

length: 13
V: TRBV4-2
size: .
J: TRBJ1-1
CDR3: CASSQVPRTEAFF

length: 15
V: TRBV12-3/TRBV12-4
size: .
J: TRBJ2-3
CDR3: CASSLAGPRTDTQYF

length: 13
V: TRBV27
size: few
J: TRBJ1-1
CDR3: CASGLGTAIEAFF

length: 16
V: TRBV16
size: few
J: TRBJ2-3
CDR3: CASSLRQAAPTDTQYF

length: 15
V: TRBV5-5
size: .
J: TRBJ1-2
CDR3: CASSPGGGLDYGYTF

length: 13
V: TRBV29-1
size: .
J: TRBJ2-7
CDR3: CSVEGGAVYEQYF

length: 11
V: TRBV6-1
size: few
J: TRBJ1-2
CDR3: CASSIWTAPTF

length: 15
V: TRBV9
size: few
J: TRBJ2-3
CDR3: CASSAGVGLGDTQYF

length: 14
V: TRBV6-1
size: .
J: TRBJ2-7
CDR3: CASSGNRGSYEQYF

length: 13
V: TRBV11-3
size: .
J: TRBJ1-2
CDR3: CASSLIWGNGYTF

length: 15
V: TRBV6-6
size: few
J: TRBJ2-7
CDR3: CASSYDEVFSYEQYF

length: 14
V: TRBV7-9
size: once
J: TRBJ1-1
CDR3: CASSPKDMNTEAFF

length: 14
V: TRBV15
size: few
J: TRBJ2-3
CDR3: CATSPRRATDTQYF

length: 15
V: TRBV15
size: once
J: TRBJ2-3
CDR3: CATSRGLRGTDTQYF

length: 17
V: TRBV7-9
size: .
J: TRBJ2-3
CDR3: CASSGLSGSGSTDTQYF

length: 14
V: TRBV12-3/TRBV12-4
size: many
J: TRBJ1-1
CDR3: CASSLQGWNTEAFF

length: 16
V: TRBV7-2
size: .
J: TRBJ2-1
CDR3: CASSLGFRTGIKEQFF

length: 13
V: TRBV20-1
size: .
J: TRBJ2-7
CDR3: CSVLRGRFDEQYF

length: 15
V: TRBV5-1
size: many
J: TRBJ2-7
CDR3: CASSYGQGGSYEQYF

length: 16
V: TRBV4-1
size: few
J: TRBJ2-7
CDR3: CASSQASGGSSYEQYF

length: 13
V: TRBV27
size: few
J: TRBJ2-7
CDR3: CASSSAGGHEQYF

length: 14
V: TRBV20-1
size: few
J: TRBJ2-7
CDR3: CSAIRTSGSNEQYF